This T cell receptor (beta chain) is from a study of CD39 and CD103 CD8 tumor-infiltrating T cells. Here immunoSEQ multiplex PCR was the method, and the copy in TCRdb shows in-frame clones only, minus some. Among fewer than 550 clones, 55% to 80% were seen once, and the ten largest hold roughly two fifths. This CDR3 is built from 16 residues. Germline CDR1 and CDR2: SGHTA and FQGNSA. The J segment lost 6 bases and the V segment lost 5 bases, leaving 13 bases of the junction unmatched. The sample consisted of CD39+ CD103+ CD8+ T cells sorted from the tumor. This sample's subset: CD103+CD39+ double-positive CD45RA- CD8 T cells. The rearrangement uses TRBV7-2 and TRBJ1-5, with TRBD1 matching over 7 bases. The sequence came from a human donor with head and neck squamous cell carcinoma. In DNA, the CDR3 is TGTGCCAGCAGCCTACAGGGGCGGCAGGCTGGTCAGCCCCAGCATTTT. Protein sequence: CASSLQGRQAGQPQHF.